The subject of this entry is one T cell receptor (beta chain). As yet, its antigen is unknown. The data were obtained in a study of T cells after yellow fever vaccination. Overall study findings and caveats: Primary-vaccination clones mostly resurfaced post-booster (around 96% CD4, roughly 90% CD8). Clonotypes found in both CD4 and CD8 compartments made up a small share.

TCRdb fed the 5' RACE reads into MiXCR, producing one record per CDR3 protein. The data contain under 300,000 distinct CDR3 sequences, less than 9% of them singletons. Germline V gene lookup returns CDR1 LNHDA and CDR2 SQIVND (reference sequence). This CDR3 has 15 amino acids. V was shortened by 4 bases and J by 4 bases, with 13 bases between the two germline ends. The rearrangement joins TRBV19 to TRBJ1-4; D may be TRBD1 (5 bases). The sequences come from CD4+ T cells sorted from PBMCs, collected 15 days after the yellow fever booster vaccination. The source of this sequence is a man aged 25 to 40 who received the YFV17D yellow fever vaccine. DNA for the CDR3: TGTGCCAGTAGTAGGAGGGGCCGGGATAATGAAAAACTGTTTTTT. Its translation is CASSRRGRDNEKLFF.